There are many counts of the clone carrying this T cell receptor beta chain. Its antigen remains unknown. Arm-PCR of CDR3 regions and iRepertoire HTBI primers were the basis on which TCR beta libraries were built. TCRdb ran MiXCR on the multiplex PCR reads and lists one entry per CDR3 protein. The table records 400,000 to 500,000 distinct CDR3 sequences, around a fifth of them present only once. This entry belongs to a study of regulatory T cells in long-lasting Graves disease. Study-level findings and limits: A greater number of public clonotypes (fewer than 3,000) was shared by persistent patients than by new patients (about 960).

The time point: persistent/refractory GD, antithyroid drugs over 5 years with positive TRAb. The TCR library was made from RNA extracted from PBMCs. From germline, CDR1 is MDHEN and CDR2 SYDVKM. The CDR3 has 12 residues. V was shortened by 5 bases and J by 3 bases, with 8 bases between the two germline ends. The V and J genes are TRBV28 and TRBJ2-7; D is unresolved. Sequencing used peripheral blood mononuclear cells (PBMCs), obtained when the disease was refractory, from a patient treated with antithyroid drugs. The source of this sequence is a female donor with Graves disease. DNA for the CDR3: TGTGCCAGCAGTCGTAATTACTACGAGCAGTACTTC. Protein sequence: CASSRNYYEQYF.